This TCR beta chain is from a study of OX40 agonist ivuxolimab in advanced cancers. Study observations and caveats: Fewer expanded clones were found on average in CD4+ than in CD8+ T cells.

Clones were read by immunoSEQ multiplex PCR, and TCRdb kept only the in-frame ones, dropping some. The data contain 50,000 to 70,000 clones, 86% of them singletons. V shed 6 bases and J 5 bases; nucleotides not matched to a gene: 12. CDR3 size: 15 residues. CDR1 and CDR2 (germline): MNHEY, SMNVEV (reference sequence). In the case of this clone: Its antigen is unknown.

The gene calls are TRBV27 and TRBJ1-2; 7 nucleotides agree with TRBD1. The TCR was taken from an adult with an advanced solid tumor such as melanoma, head and neck, liver or kidney cancer. The sample in question was CD4+ or CD8+ T cells sorted from blood, obtained in a trial of the OX40 agonist ivuxolimab. CDR3 coding DNA: TGTGCCAGCAGCGGGACAGACAACAGGTTATATGGCTACACCTTC. Protein: CASSGTDNRLYGYTF.